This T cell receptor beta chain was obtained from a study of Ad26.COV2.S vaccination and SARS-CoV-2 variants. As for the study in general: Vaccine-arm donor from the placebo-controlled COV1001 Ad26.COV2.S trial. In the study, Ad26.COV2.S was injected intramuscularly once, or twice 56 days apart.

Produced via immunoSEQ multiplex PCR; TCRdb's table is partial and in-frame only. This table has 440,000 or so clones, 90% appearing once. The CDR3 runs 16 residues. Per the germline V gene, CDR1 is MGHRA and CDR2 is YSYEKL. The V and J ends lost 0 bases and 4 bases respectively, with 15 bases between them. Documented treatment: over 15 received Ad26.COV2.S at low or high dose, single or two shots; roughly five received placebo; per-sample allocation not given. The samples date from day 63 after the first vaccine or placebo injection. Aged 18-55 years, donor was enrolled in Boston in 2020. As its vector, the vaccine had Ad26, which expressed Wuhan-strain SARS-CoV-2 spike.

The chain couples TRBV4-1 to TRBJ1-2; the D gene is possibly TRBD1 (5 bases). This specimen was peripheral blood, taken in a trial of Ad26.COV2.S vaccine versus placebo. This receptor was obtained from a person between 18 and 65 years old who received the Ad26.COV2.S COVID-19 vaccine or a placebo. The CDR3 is CASSQDFGALGYGYTF. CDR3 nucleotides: TGCGCCAGCAGCCAAGATTTCGGGGCTCTAGGCTATGGCTACACCTTC.